These 18 T cell receptor beta chains were sequenced from one sample in a study of Tregs in tolerant kidney transplant recipients. Generated by immunoSEQ multiplex PCR, the TCRdb table keeps only in-frame clones and is missing some. Of some 74,000 clones in the sample, 80% to 95% were seen once. Sequencing was performed on Tregs from blood, taken before the transplant. Receptor source: a human donor who received a combined kidney and bone marrow transplant.

V gene TRBV28 combines with J gene TRBJ2-7, with D perhaps TRBD1 or TRBD2 (5 bases each). The CDR3 is 17 amino acids. Trimming stripped 8 bases from V and 7 bases from J, with 30 bases between. Germline lookup yields CDR1 MDHEN and CDR2 SYDVKM. CDR3 sequence reads: CASFSPTPGRRSGEQYF. In DNA form, the CDR3 reads TGTGCCAGCTTTTCCCCCACCCCGGGACGGAGATCAGGAGAGCAGTACTTC.

V and J are TRBV5-1 and TRBJ1-1; D is undetermined. Trimming cost V 3 bases and J 2 bases, with 11 bases left between them. The CDR3 totals 14 residues. The germline CDR1 and CDR2 sequences are SGHRS and YFSETQ. CDR3 in DNA: TGCGCCAGCAGCTCCGGACGGGGAAACACTGAAGCTTTCTTT. Protein sequence: CASSSGRGNTEAFF.

The chain combines TRBV2 with TRBJ1-5; D uncertain. Per germline, CDR1 SNHLY and CDR2 FYNNEI. The CDR3 extends over 12 amino acids. The germline V and J ends were trimmed by 7 bases and 3 bases, with 7 bases remaining between them. Written as DNA, the CDR3 is TGTGCCAGCATGCGGTCCAATCAGCCCCAGCATTTT. Translating it yields CASMRSNQPQHF.

Only a few counts were recorded for this clone. The chain couples TRBV27 to TRBJ1-1; TRBD1 matches 11 bases. The V segment lost 6 bases and the J segment 0 bases; nucleotides outside the gene matches: 12. Per the germline V gene, CDR1 is MNHEY and CDR2 is SMNVEV (reference sequence). This CDR3 is 18 amino acids long. For the CDR3, the DNA is TGTGCCAGCAGCTCGGACAGGGGGCTAAATTTCATGAACACTGAAGCTTTCTTT. It specifies CASSSDRGLNFMNTEAFF.

The chain employs TRBV4-1 and TRBJ2-5, with D perhaps TRBD2 (6 bases). Per the germline V gene, CDR1 is MGHRA and CDR2 is YSYEKL. Trimming shortened V by 0 bases and J by 5 bases, and 13 bases separated the two germline ends. The length of the CDR3 is 15 residues. The CDR3: CASSQDSRGFETQYF. The CDR3 DNA reads TGCGCCAGCAGCCAAGATTCCCGGGGGTTTGAGACCCAGTACTTC.

The V and J genes are TRBV28 and TRBJ2-3; tentatively, D is TRBD2 (7 bases). The germline V and J ends were trimmed by 4 bases and 7 bases, with 15 bases remaining between them. Germline CDR1 reads MDHEN; CDR2 reads SYDVKM. The CDR3 consists of 14 residues. The CDR3 DNA reads TGTGCCAGCAGTTCCCACGGGGGGCTTAATACGCAGTATTTT. Protein product: CASSSHGGLNTQYF.

The chain is built from TRBV9 and TRBJ2-7, with TRBD2 matching over 9 bases. V dropped 2 bases and J dropped 0; count of bases not matched to a gene: 3. This CDR3 has 15 residues. The germline V gene has CDR1 SGDLS and CDR2 YYNGEE. CDR3 amino acids: CASSVRSGSSYEQYF. The CDR3 DNA sequence: TGTGCCAGCAGCGTCCGTAGCGGGAGCTCCTACGAGCAGTACTTC. The full variable domain, its missing parts supplied by reference TRBV9 and TRBJ2-7, is DSGVTQTPKHLITATGQRVTLRCSPRSGDLSVYWYQQSLDQGLQFLIQYYNGEERAKGNILERFSAQQFPDLHSELNLSSLELGDSALYFCASSVRSGSSYEQYFGPGTRLTVT.

The J gene is TRBJ2-7, the V gene TRBV27; D gene unclear. CDR1 is MNHEY and CDR2 is SMNVEV in the germline V gene (reference sequence). The V end was cut by 4 bases, the J end by 2 bases, with 3 bases between. The CDR3 loop spans 11 amino acids. CDR3 nucleotide sequence: TGTGCCAGCAGTTCAGCCTACGAGCAGTACTTC. Protein sequence: CASSSAYEQYF.

The V and J genes are TRBV5-1 and TRBJ2-5; D might be TRBD2 (6 bases). Germline CDR1 and CDR2: SGHRS and YFSETQ. CDR3 length: 13 amino acids. Trimming took off 1 base at V and 4 bases at J, with 8 bases between the two ends. The CDR3 bases are TGCGCCAGCAGCTTGTTCGGGGGAGAGACCCAGTACTTC. Residues: CASSLFGGETQYF. Drawing the rest from reference TRBV5-1 and TRBJ2-5, the complete variable domain is KAGVTQTPRYLIKTRGQQVTLSCSPISGHRSVSWYQQTPGQGLQFLFEYFSETQRNKGNFPGRFSGRQFSNSRSEMNVSTLELGDSALYLCASSLFGGETQYFGPGTRLLVL.

Regarding this clone: The same CDR3 also results from other DNA sequences found in this sample. This chain links TRBV7-2 with TRBJ2-7, with D hard to call. V lost 1 base to trimming and J lost 0 bases, with 4 bases between them. Germline V CDR1 and CDR2: SGHTA, FQGNSA. The CDR3 extends over 13 amino acids. The CDR3 bases are TGTGCCAGCAGCTTAGGACACTCCTACGAGCAGTACTTC. Encoded protein: CASSLGHSYEQYF.

The chain joins TRBV5-1 to TRBJ2-1; D may be TRBD2 (6 bases). The CDR3 extends over 17 amino acids. The V end was cut by 4 bases, the J end by 0 bases, with 17 bases between. Germline V gene lookup returns CDR1 SGHRS and CDR2 YFSETQ. CDR3 loop: CASSQTSSASSYNEQFF. For the CDR3, the DNA is TGCGCCAGCAGCCAGACTAGTTCGGCGAGCTCCTACAATGAGCAGTTCTTC.

This clone was seen just once. The chain links TRBV5-6 to TRBJ2-7; 8 bases fit TRBD1. The germline V gene encodes CDR1 SGHDT and CDR2 YYEEEE. The length of the CDR3 is 12 residues. Trimming took 4 bases from V and 8 from J; bases not matched to a gene: 5. The CDR3 nucleotides read TGTGCCAGCAGCCCGGGACAGGACCAGCAGTACTTC. Its translation is CASSPGQDQQYF.

The chain recombines TRBV6-6 with TRBJ1-5, with TRBD1 matching over 8 bases. From germline, CDR1 is MNHNY and CDR2 SVGAGI (reference sequence). The CDR3 sequence is 14 residues long. V lost 6 bases, J lost 5 bases, and 6 bases stayed unmatched. The CDR3 nucleotides are TGTGCCAGCAGCTGGGGGACAGGAGATCAGCCCCAGCATTTT. Amino acids: CASSWGTGDQPQHF.

The chain uses TRBV27 and TRBJ2-1; 8 nucleotides align to TRBD1. The germline gives CDR1 MNHEY, CDR2 SMNVEV (reference sequence). CDR3 length equals 13 residues. Unmatched junction bases numbered 10, after V lost 10 bases and J lost 8 bases. The CDR3: CATKTGVGHEQFF. Written as DNA, the CDR3 is TGTGCCACAAAGACAGGGGTAGGTCATGAGCAGTTCTTC.

This clone was seen a few times. The V gene is TRBV10-3, the J gene TRBJ2-7; no clear D. This CDR3 spans 11 amino acids. The ends were cut back, 10 bases at V and 5 bases at J, with 12 bases in the middle. Germline V gene lookup returns CDR1 ENHRY and CDR2 SYGVKD. The chain's CDR3 is CATTDRDEQYF. The CDR3 nucleotides are TGTGCCACAACCGATCGCGACGAGCAGTACTTC.

V usage is TRBV4-2 and J usage is TRBJ2-7; TRBD2 might be the D (5 bases). V was trimmed by 7 bases and J by 0 bases, leaving 13 bases between them. Germline V gene sequence: CDR1 LGHNA, CDR2 YNFKEQ. This CDR3 is 14 amino acids long. The CDR3 DNA reads as TGTGCCAGCAAGTGGGGAGTCTCCTCCTACGAGCAGTACTTC. Translating it yields CASKWGVSSYEQYF.

The J gene is TRBJ2-7, the V gene TRBV4-1; 7 bases line up with TRBD1. The CDR3 contains 16 residues. Germline lookup yields CDR1 MGHRA and CDR2 YSYEKL. V shed 1 base and J 2 bases; nucleotides not matched to a gene: 8. The chain's CDR3 is CASSQALDRPAYEQYF. As DNA, the CDR3 is TGCGCCAGCAGCCAAGCCTTGGACAGGCCAGCCTACGAGCAGTACTTC.

V gene TRBV9 combines with J gene TRBJ1-5; 7 nucleotides match TRBD1. V lost 6 bases and J lost 7; bases outside the gene matches: 10. This CDR3 is 14 amino acids long. Germline assignment: CDR1 SGDLS and CDR2 YYNGEE. The DNA for the CDR3 is TGTGCCAGCAACTCCGGACAGGTCGACCAGCCCCAGCATTTT. The encoded protein is CASNSGQVDQPQHF.